These T cell receptor beta chains were read from a single sample in a study of T cell responses to AZD1222 COVID-19 vaccine. Repertoires were generated with immunoSEQ multiplex PCR, while TCRdb's copy carries only in-frame clones and drops some. This sample yields roughly 270,000 clones, of which roughly 93% are seen a single time; approximately 0.52% belongs to the top ten. The starting material was peripheral blood, obtained 28 days after the second AZD1222 dose. Source of these receptors: an adult who received the AZD1222 COVID-19 vaccine. Both conserved end residues are part of each CDR3. The D gene is left open where the match is weak. Only some rows state a clone size, as once, few, many or a class for expanded clones.

d_call,clone_size,j_call,v_call,cdr3_length,cdr3_nt,cdr3_aa
NA,NA,TRBJ2-2,TRBV6-1,16,TGTGCCAGCAGTGAACTGTGGGGTGGGGACACCGGGGAGCTGTTTTTT,CASSELWGGDTGELFF
NA,NA,TRBJ1-4,TRBV2,11,TGTGCCAGCAGTGGGAGGGAAAAACTGTTTTTT,CASSGREKLFF
TRBD1,NA,TRBJ1-1,TRBV9,13,TGTGCCAGCAGCGTAGGGGACAGGACTGAAGCTTTCTTT,CASSVGDRTEAFF
TRBD2,NA,TRBJ2-3,TRBV5-8,16,TGTGCCAGCAGCCGGCTAGCGGGGGGGACGCCAGATACGCAGTATTTT,CASSRLAGGTPDTQYF
TRBD1,NA,TRBJ1-1,TRBV18,14,TGTGCCAGCTCACCACAGGGGGCTAACACTGAAGCTTTCTTT,CASSPQGANTEAFF
NA,NA,TRBJ2-2,TRBV7-3,13,TGTGCCAGCAGCTTCAGTAGCACCGGGGAGCTGTTTTTT,CASSFSSTGELFF
TRBD1,NA,TRBJ2-2,TRBV5-1,15,TGCGCCAGCAGCCCTGGGGGACAGGGCGACGGGGAGCTGTTTTTT,CASSPGGQGDGELFF
TRBD2,NA,TRBJ2-1,TRBV18,16,TGTGCCAGCTCACCAAATTGGGGGGGTGCCTCGGGTGAGCAGTTCTTC,CASSPNWGGASGEQFF
NA,NA,TRBJ1-2,TRBV19,13,TGTGCCAGTAGTATCAGGGGAGGCGATGGCTACACCTTC,CASSIRGGDGYTF
NA,NA,TRBJ2-7,TRBV18,13,TGTGCCAGCTCGCCTAAACAGGACGCCGAGCAGTACTTC,CASSPKQDAEQYF
NA,NA,TRBJ1-1,TRBV7-8,11,TGTGCCAGCAGCCTGGTGGGTGAAGCTTTCTTT,CASSLVGEAFF
TRBD2,NA,TRBJ2-2,TRBV24-1,14,TGTGCCACCAGTGCTCGGGAGGGCACCGGGGAGCTGTTTTTT,CATSAREGTGELFF
NA,NA,TRBJ2-3,TRBV12-3/TRBV12-4,13,TGTGCCAGCAGACCCCCGAGCACAGATACGCAGTATTTT,CASRPPSTDTQYF
NA,NA,TRBJ1-1,TRBV11-1,14,TGTGCCAGCAGCTTAGAGACAGGGAACACTGAAGCTTTCTTT,CASSLETGNTEAFF
NA,NA,TRBJ2-7,TRBV29-1,14,TGCAGCATAACACCTAGGCACGCGCCTCGGGAGCAGTACTTC,CSITPRHAPREQYF
NA,NA,TRBJ2-1,TRBV3-1/TRBV3-2,12,TGTGCCAGCAGCCTCTGGAGCGGTGAGCAGTTCTTC,CASSLWSGEQFF
TRBD1,NA,TRBJ1-1,TRBV5-1,14,TGCGCCAGCAGCGCCGGGACAGGGAACACTGAAGCTTTCTTT,CASSAGTGNTEAFF
NA,NA,TRBJ1-1,TRBV2,13,TGTGCCAGCGGAAGACCGCTGAACACTGAAGCTTTCTTT,CASGRPLNTEAFF
NA,NA,TRBJ1-1,TRBV18,17,TGTGCCAGCTCACCAATTGGCTTTACCGGCCTGAACACTGAAGCTTTCTTT,CASSPIGFTGLNTEAFF
TRBD1,NA,TRBJ2-3,TRBV18,13,TGTGCCAGCTCAGGACAGGGGTTGGATACGCAGTATTTT,CASSGQGLDTQYF
NA,NA,TRBJ2-5,TRBV20-1,12,TGCAGTGCTAGTGATAGACGGGAGACCCAGTACTTC,CSASDRRETQYF
NA,NA,TRBJ2-2,TRBV6-1,14,TGTGCCAGCAGTGACATACGGAACACCGGGGAGCTGTTTTTT,CASSDIRNTGELFF
NA,NA,TRBJ1-2,TRBV6-5,15,TGTGCCAGCAGATCTCTGGCAGTTGATAACTATGGCTACACCTTC,CASRSLAVDNYGYTF
NA,NA,TRBJ2-7,TRBV9,14,TGTGCCAGCAGTGCCCTCGGGATGCAGTACGAGCAGTACTTC,CASSALGMQYEQYF
NA,NA,TRBJ2-7,TRBV2,11,TGTGCCAGCGCTCGGGGCCGCGAGCAGTACTTC,CASARGREQYF
NA,NA,TRBJ1-1,TRBV28,12,TGTGCCACCCGGACAGAAGGCACTGAAGCTTTCTTT,CATRTEGTEAFF
NA,NA,TRBJ1-4,TRBV12-3/TRBV12-4,13,TGTGCCAGCCAAACTTTTGGGGATGAAAAACTGTTTTTT,CASQTFGDEKLFF
NA,NA,TRBJ2-2,TRBV5-1,15,TGCGCCAGCAGCCCCACCGGGACCTCCACCGGGGAGCTGTTTTTT,CASSPTGTSTGELFF
NA,NA,TRBJ2-3,TRBV18,12,TGTGCCAGCTCACCCAGCGGAGATACGCAGTATTTT,CASSPSGDTQYF
NA,NA,TRBJ1-4,TRBV5-5,15,TGTGCCAGCAGCTTGTCGGTGTCAACTAATGAAAAACTGTTTTTT,CASSLSVSTNEKLFF
NA,NA,TRBJ2-2,TRBV5-6,13,TGTGCCAGCAGCTTAGGGGTAACCGGGGAGCTGTTTTTT,CASSLGVTGELFF
TRBD2,NA,TRBJ2-1,TRBV5-1,16,TGCGCCAGCAGCAGCGAGCTAGCGGGAGTAGGTGGTGAGCAGTTCTTC,CASSSELAGVGGEQFF
TRBD2,NA,TRBJ2-1,TRBV27,18,TGTGCCAGCAGTTTATCAAGCGGGGGGGCGAAATTCAAGAATGAGCAGTTCTTC,CASSLSSGGAKFKNEQFF
NA,NA,TRBJ1-2,TRBV7-2,12,TGTGCCAGCAGCTTAGCCCTGTATGGCTACACCTTC,CASSLALYGYTF
TRBD2,once,TRBJ2-3,TRBV5-8,18,TGTGCCAGCAGCTTGGGACTAGCGCCGATCCTTAGCACAGATACGCAGTATTTT,CASSLGLAPILSTDTQYF
NA,NA,TRBJ1-6,TRBV3-1/TRBV3-2,15,TGTGCCAGCAGCCAAGAGGGGTTGGACAATTCACCCCTCCACTTT,CASSQEGLDNSPLHF
NA,NA,TRBJ1-1,TRBV6-5,15,TGTGCCAGCAGTAGAGGGGGAGCCCTGAACACTGAAGCTTTCTTT,CASSRGGALNTEAFF
NA,NA,TRBJ1-2,TRBV12-3/TRBV12-4,13,TGTGCCAGCAGTTTCGGGGGGGCGTATGGCTACACCTTC,CASSFGGAYGYTF
NA,NA,TRBJ2-7,TRBV3-1/TRBV3-2,12,TGTGCCAGCAGCGGACACCTCTGGGAGCAGTACTTC,CASSGHLWEQYF
NA,NA,TRBJ1-1,TRBV7-9,15,TGTGCCAGCAGCTTAGTATCCAACCCGAACACTGAAGCTTTCTTT,CASSLVSNPNTEAFF
NA,NA,TRBJ1-2,TRBV21-1,16,TGTGCCAGCAGCCTTCAGTGGGGGGACCTTAACTATGGCTACACCTTC,CASSLQWGDLNYGYTF
NA,NA,TRBJ2-5,TRBV3-1/TRBV3-2,15,TGTGCCAGCAGCCAAGCTGTGGGGGCAAGGGGGACCCAGTACTTC,CASSQAVGARGTQYF
TRBD1,NA,TRBJ2-7,TRBV5-1,14,TGCGCCAGCAGCTTGGAACGACAGGGGAACGAGCAGTACTTC,CASSLERQGNEQYF
TRBD1,NA,TRBJ2-1,TRBV29-1,14,TGCAGCGTAGCCGGGGACAGGGTTACCAATGAGCAGTTCTTC,CSVAGDRVTNEQFF
NA,NA,TRBJ2-1,TRBV14,15,TGTGCCAGCAGCCAAGTCGGGGGATTAGGCAATGAGCAGTTCTTC,CASSQVGGLGNEQFF
TRBD2,NA,TRBJ2-7,TRBV7-2,14,TGTGCCAGCAGCTTCGGACTAGCGGGCTACGAGCAGTACTTC,CASSFGLAGYEQYF
TRBD1,NA,TRBJ2-7,TRBV2,14,TGTGCCAGCAGTCCACTGGACAGGGCTGACGAGCAGTACTTC,CASSPLDRADEQYF
NA,NA,TRBJ1-6,TRBV19,14,TGTGCCAGTAGGACGGAGGGCCATTCCTCACCCCTCCACTTT,CASRTEGHSSPLHF
NA,NA,TRBJ2-3,TRBV18,16,TGTGCCAGCTCACCAGCTCCAGCGGCTAGCACAGATACGCAGTATTTT,CASSPAPAASTDTQYF
NA,NA,TRBJ1-2,TRBV19,14,TGTGCCAGTACCCACACGGGGCGGAACTATGGCTACACCTTC,CASTHTGRNYGYTF
NA,NA,TRBJ2-3,TRBV7-3,13,TGTGCCAGCAGCTGGGGGATCGCAGATACGCAGTATTTT,CASSWGIADTQYF
TRBD1,NA,TRBJ1-1,TRBV2,13,TGTGCCAGCTGCAGGGGGCAGGACACTGAAGCTTTCTTT,CASCRGQDTEAFF
TRBD2,NA,TRBJ2-7,TRBV7-3,14,TGTGCCAGCAGCCCCGGGACTAGCGGGTACGAGCAGTACTTC,CASSPGTSGYEQYF
TRBD1,NA,TRBJ1-2,TRBV5-1,17,TGCGCCAGCAGCTTGGCCCCGGGACAGGGGGCCGAGGGCCGCTACACCTTC,CASSLAPGQGAEGRYTF
NA,NA,TRBJ2-5,TRBV7-9,13,TGTGCCAGCAGCCGGGACGGACCTGGGACCCAGTACTTC,CASSRDGPGTQYF
TRBD2,NA,TRBJ2-7,TRBV6-2/TRBV6-3,15,TGTGCCAGCAGTTACCGGGCTAGCGGCCCCTACGAGCAGTACTTC,CASSYRASGPYEQYF
NA,NA,TRBJ1-5,TRBV13,15,TGTGCCAGCAGCTTAGGCCGGGGCAGCTCGCGGCCCCAGCATTTT,CASSLGRGSSRPQHF
TRBD2,NA,TRBJ2-7,TRBV5-1,14,TGCGCCAGCAGCTCGGGGGGGAGCTCCTACGAGCAGTACTTC,CASSSGGSSYEQYF